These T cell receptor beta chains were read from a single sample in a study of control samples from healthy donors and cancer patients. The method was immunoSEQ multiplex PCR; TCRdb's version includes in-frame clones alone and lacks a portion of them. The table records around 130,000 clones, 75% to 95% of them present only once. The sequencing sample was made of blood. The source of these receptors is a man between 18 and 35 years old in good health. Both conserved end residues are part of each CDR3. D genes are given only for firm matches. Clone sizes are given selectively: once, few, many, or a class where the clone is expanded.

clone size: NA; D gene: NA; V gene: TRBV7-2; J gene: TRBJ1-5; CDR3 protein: CASSLVGNQPQHF; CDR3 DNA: TGTGCCAGCAGCTTAGTTGGGAATCAGCCCCAGCATTTT
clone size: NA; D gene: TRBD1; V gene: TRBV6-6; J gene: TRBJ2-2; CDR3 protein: CASSQNRGRAGELFF; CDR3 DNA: TGTGCCAGCAGCCAGAACAGGGGGCGCGCCGGGGAGCTGTTTTTT
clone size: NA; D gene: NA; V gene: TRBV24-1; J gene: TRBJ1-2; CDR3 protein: CATSQTGFGYTF; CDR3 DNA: TGTGCCACCAGCCAAACAGGGTTTGGCTACACCTTC
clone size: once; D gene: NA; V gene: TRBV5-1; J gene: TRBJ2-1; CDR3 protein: CASNLGGPNNEQFF; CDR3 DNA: TGCGCCAGCAACCTTGGGGGACCAAACAATGAGCAGTTCTTC
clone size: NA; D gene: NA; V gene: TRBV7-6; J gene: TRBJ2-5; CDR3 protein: CASSLAPRGGPGVAQYF; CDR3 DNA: TGTGCCAGCAGCTTAGCGCCTAGGGGGGGCCCGGGGGTGGCCCAGTACTTC
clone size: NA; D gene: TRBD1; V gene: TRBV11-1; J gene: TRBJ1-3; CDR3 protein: CASTSGTEPGNTIYF; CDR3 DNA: TGTGCCAGCACCTCGGGGACAGAGCCTGGAAACACCATATATTTT
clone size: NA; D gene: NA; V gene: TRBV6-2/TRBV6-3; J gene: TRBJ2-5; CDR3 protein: CASSYRTLGEKETQYF; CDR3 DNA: TGTGCCAGCAGTTACCGGACTTTAGGGGAGAAAGAGACCCAGTACTTC
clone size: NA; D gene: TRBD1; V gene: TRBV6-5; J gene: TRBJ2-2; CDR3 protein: CASSGQASGELFF; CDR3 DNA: TGTGCCAGCAGCGGACAGGCCAGCGGGGAGCTGTTTTTT
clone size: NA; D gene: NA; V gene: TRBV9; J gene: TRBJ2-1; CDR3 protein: CASSPRAGSSYNEQFF; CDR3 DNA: TGTGCCAGCAGCCCCCGGGCAGGGAGCTCCTACAATGAGCAGTTCTTC
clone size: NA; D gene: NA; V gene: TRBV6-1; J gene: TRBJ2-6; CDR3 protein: CASSEVAGANVLTF; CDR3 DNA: TGTGCCAGCAGTGAGGTCGCCGGGGCCAACGTCCTGACTTTC
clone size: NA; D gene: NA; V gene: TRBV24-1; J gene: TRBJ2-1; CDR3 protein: CATSDPQGGSYNEQFF; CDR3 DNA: TGTGCCACCAGTGACCCGCAAGGGGGTTCCTACAATGAGCAGTTCTTC
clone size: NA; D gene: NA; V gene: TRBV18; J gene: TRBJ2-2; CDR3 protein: CASSPNTPLGTGELFF; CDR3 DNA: TGTGCCAGCTCACCAAACACGCCCTTAGGGACCGGGGAGCTGTTTTTT
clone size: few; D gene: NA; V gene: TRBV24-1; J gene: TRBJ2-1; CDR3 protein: CATSDFGGGSYNEQFF; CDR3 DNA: TGTGCCACCAGTGATTTCGGCGGCGGGTCCTACAATGAGCAGTTCTTC
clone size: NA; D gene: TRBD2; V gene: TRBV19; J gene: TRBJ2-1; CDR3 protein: CASSTEGLAASYNEQFF; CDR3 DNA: TGTGCCAGTAGTACCGAGGGACTAGCGGCTTCCTACAATGAGCAGTTCTTC
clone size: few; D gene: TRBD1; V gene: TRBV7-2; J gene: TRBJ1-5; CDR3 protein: CASSPPTGQGGQPQHF; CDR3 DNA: TGTGCCAGCAGCCCTCCGACAGGGCAGGGAGGACAGCCCCAGCATTTT
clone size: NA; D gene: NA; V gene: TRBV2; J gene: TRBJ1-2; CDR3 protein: CASSGDSGYTF; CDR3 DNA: TGTGCCAGCAGTGGGGATAGTGGCTACACCTTC
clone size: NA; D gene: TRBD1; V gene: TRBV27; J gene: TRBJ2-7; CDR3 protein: CASSWAGTGGFEQYF; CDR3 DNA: TGTGCCAGCAGTTGGGCCGGGACAGGGGGTTTCGAGCAGTACTTC
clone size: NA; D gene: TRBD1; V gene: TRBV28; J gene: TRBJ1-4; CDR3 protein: CASSHLQGGTLKLFF; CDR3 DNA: TGTGCCAGCAGCCATTTACAGGGGGGGACTTTAAAACTGTTTTTT
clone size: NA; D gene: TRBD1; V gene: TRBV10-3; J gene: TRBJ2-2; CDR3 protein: CASNPGQGAYTGELFF; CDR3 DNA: TGTGCCAGTAACCCTGGACAGGGGGCGTACACCGGGGAGCTGTTTTTT
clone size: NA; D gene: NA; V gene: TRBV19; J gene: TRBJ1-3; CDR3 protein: CASSMSLDFSGNTIYF; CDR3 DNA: TGTGCCAGTAGTATGAGCCTGGACTTCTCTGGAAACACCATATATTTT
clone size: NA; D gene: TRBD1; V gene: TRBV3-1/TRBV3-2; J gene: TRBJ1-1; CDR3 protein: CASSFTRTGRTEAFF; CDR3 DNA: TGTGCCAGCAGTTTCACCCGGACAGGGCGGACTGAAGCTTTCTTT
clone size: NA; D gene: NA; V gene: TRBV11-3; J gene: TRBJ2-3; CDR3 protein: CASSPPTGGTDTQYF; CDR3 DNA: TGTGCCAGCAGCCCACCCACGGGGGGCACAGATACGCAGTATTTT
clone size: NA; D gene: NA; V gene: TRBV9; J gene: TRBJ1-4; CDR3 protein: CASSSHGATNEKLFF; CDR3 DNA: TGTGCCAGCAGCTCCCACGGTGCAACTAATGAAAAACTGTTTTTT
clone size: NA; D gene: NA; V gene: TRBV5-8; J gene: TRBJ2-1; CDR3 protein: CASSLAGTLLAGYNEQFF; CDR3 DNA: TGTGCCAGCAGCTTGGCGGGGACACTCCTCGCTGGATACAATGAGCAGTTCTTC
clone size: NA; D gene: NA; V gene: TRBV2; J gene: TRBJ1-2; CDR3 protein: CASSGTGSTGGGYTF; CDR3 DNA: TGTGCCAGCAGTGGGACGGGATCAACAGGAGGTGGCTACACCTTC
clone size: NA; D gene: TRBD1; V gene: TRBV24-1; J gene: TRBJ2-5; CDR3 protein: CATSVSGSGTGEETQYF; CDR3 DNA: TGTGCCACCAGTGTAAGTGGGTCCGGGACAGGGGAAGAGACCCAGTACTTC
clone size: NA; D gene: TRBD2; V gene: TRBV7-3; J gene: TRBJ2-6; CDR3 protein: CASRLTPTSGSFGANVLTF; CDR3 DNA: TGTGCCAGCAGATTAACTCCGACTAGCGGGAGCTTTGGGGCCAACGTCCTGACTTTC
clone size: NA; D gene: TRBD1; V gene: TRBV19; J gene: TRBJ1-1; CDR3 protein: CASKGQGNTEAFF; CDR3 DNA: TGTGCCAGTAAAGGACAGGGCAACACTGAAGCTTTCTTT
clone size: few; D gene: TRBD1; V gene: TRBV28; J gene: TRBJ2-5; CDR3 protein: CASRPAAGGEETQYF; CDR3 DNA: TGTGCCAGCAGGCCTGCGGCAGGGGGCGAAGAGACCCAGTACTTC
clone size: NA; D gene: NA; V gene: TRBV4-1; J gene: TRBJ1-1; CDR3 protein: CASSQDPAEAFF; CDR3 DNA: TGCGCCAGCAGCCAAGATCCGGCAGAAGCTTTCTTT
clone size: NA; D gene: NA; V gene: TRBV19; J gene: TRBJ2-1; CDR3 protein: CASSWTAYNEQFF; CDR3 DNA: TGTGCCAGTAGTTGGACGGCCTACAATGAGCAGTTCTTC
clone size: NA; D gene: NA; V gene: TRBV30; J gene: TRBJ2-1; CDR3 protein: CAWSDRSFEQFF; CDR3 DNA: TGTGCCTGGAGTGACAGGTCCTTTGAGCAGTTCTTC
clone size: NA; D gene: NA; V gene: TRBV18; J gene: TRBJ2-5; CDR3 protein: CASSPVRQGQDKETQYF; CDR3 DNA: TGTGCCAGCTCACCGGTGCGTCAGGGACAAGATAAAGAGACCCAGTACTTC
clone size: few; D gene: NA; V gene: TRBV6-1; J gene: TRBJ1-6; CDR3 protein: CASSEAESFQGASPLHF; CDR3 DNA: TGTGCCAGCAGTGAAGCGGAATCCTTTCAAGGCGCTTCACCCCTCCACTTT
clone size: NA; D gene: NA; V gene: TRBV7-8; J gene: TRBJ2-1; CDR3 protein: CASSLDNEQFF; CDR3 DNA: TGTGCCAGCAGCTTAGATAATGAGCAGTTCTTC
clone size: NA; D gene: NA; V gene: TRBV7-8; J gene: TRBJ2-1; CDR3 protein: CASSLPRRFNRYNEQFF; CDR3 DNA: TGTGCCAGCAGCTTACCACGAAGGTTTAATAGGTACAATGAGCAGTTCTTC
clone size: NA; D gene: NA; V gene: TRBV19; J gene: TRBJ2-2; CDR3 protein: CASSFVELANTGELFF; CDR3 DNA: TGTGCCAGTAGTTTCGTAGAACTAGCCAACACCGGGGAGCTGTTTTTT
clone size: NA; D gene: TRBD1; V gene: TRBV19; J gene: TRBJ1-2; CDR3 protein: CASSAPGGPNGYTF; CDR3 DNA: TGTGCCAGTAGTGCCCCAGGGGGTCCAAATGGCTACACCTTC
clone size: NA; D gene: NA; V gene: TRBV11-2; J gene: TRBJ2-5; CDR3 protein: CASSLFLEGETQYF; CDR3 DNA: TGTGCCAGCAGCTTATTCCTCGAGGGGGAGACCCAGTACTTC
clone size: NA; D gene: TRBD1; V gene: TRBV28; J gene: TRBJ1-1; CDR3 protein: CASSLETGMNTEAFF; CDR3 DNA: TGTGCCAGCAGTTTGGAGACAGGGATGAACACTGAAGCTTTCTTT
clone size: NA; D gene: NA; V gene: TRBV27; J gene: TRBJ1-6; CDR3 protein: CASKNAPGGSPLHF; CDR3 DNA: TGTGCCAGCAAAAACGCCCCCGGGGGGTCACCCCTCCACTTT
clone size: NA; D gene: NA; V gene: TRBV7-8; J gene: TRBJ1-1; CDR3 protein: CASTPGHQNTEAFF; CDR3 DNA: TGTGCCAGCACCCCGGGACACCAGAACACTGAAGCTTTCTTT
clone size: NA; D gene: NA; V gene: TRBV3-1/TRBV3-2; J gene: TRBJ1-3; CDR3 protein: CASSQDRFGASSGNTIYF; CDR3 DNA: TGTGCCAGCAGCCAAGATAGGTTCGGGGCGAGCTCTGGAAACACCATATATTTT
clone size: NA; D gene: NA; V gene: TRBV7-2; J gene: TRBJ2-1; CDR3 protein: CASSLGGREQFF; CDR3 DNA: TGTGCCAGCAGCTTAGGGGGTCGTGAGCAGTTCTTC
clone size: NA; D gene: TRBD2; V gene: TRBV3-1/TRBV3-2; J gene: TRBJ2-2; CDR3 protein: CASSQEGGTGELFF; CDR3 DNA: TGTGCCAGCAGTCAGGAGGGAGGGACCGGGGAGCTGTTTTTT
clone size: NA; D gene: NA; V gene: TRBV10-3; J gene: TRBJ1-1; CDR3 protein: CATGTGNTEAFF; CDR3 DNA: TGTGCCACGGGGACGGGTAACACTGAAGCTTTCTTT
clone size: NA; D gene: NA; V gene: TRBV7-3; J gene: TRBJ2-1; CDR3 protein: CASGPGTAIYNEQFF; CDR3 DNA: TGTGCCAGCGGGCCCGGGACTGCTATTTACAATGAGCAGTTCTTC
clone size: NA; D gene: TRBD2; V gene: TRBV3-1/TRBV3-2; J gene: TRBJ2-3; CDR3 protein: CASSQDMRGGIDTQYF; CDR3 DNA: TGTGCCAGCAGCCAAGATATGCGGGGGGGCATAGATACGCAGTATTTT
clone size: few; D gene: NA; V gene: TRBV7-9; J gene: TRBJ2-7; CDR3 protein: CASSRRQSSYEQYF; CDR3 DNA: TGTGCCAGCAGCCGCCGACAGAGCTCCTACGAGCAGTACTTC
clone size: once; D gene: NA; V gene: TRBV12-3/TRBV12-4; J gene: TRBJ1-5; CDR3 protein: CASGRNQPQHF; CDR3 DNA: TGTGCCAGCGGCCGCAATCAGCCCCAGCATTTT
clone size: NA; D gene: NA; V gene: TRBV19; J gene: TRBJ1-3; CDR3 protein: CASSPQTSGNTIYF; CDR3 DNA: TGTGCCAGTAGTCCCCAGACCTCTGGAAACACCATATATTTT
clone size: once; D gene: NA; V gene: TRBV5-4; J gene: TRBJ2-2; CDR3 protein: CASSLDRVGELFF; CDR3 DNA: TGTGCCAGCAGCCTGGACAGAGTCGGGGAGCTGTTTTTT
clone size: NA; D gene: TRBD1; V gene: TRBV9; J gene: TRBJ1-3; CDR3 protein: CASGTVRNTIYF; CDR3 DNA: TGTGCCAGCGGGACAGTTCGAAACACCATATATTTT
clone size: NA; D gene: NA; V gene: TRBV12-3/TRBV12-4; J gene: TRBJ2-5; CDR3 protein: CASRRMQETQYF; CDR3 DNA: TGTGCCAGCAGACGAATGCAAGAGACCCAGTACTTC
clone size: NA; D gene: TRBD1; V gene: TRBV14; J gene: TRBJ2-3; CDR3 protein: CASSQPQGRGITDTQYF; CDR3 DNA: TGTGCCAGCAGCCAACCCCAGGGCAGGGGGATTACAGATACGCAGTATTTT